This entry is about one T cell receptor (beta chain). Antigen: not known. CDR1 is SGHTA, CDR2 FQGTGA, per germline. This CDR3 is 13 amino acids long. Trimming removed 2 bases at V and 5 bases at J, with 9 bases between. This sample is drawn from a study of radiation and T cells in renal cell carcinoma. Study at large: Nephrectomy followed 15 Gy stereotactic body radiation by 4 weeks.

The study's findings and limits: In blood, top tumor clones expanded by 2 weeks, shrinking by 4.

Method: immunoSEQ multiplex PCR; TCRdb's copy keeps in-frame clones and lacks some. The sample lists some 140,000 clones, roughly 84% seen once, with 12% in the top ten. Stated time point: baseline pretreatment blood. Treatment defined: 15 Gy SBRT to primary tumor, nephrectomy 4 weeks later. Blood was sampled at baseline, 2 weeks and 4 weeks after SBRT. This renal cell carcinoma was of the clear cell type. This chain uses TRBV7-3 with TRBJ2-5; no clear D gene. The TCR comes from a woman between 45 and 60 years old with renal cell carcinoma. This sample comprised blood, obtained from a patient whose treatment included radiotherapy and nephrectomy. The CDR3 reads CASSLVTGETQYF. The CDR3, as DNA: TGTGCCAGCAGCTTAGTAACCGGGGAGACCCAGTACTTC.